The 17 T cell receptor beta chains below were found in one sample sequenced in a study of control samples from healthy donors and cancer patients. The data were produced by immunoSEQ multiplex PCR, yet TCRdb's version contains in-frame clones alone and is incomplete. The table lists about 28,000 clones, approximately 87% of them singletons. The sequencing sample was made of PBMCs. Every receptor here comes from a woman aged 40 to 49 with lung cancer.

The J gene is TRBJ2-2, the V gene TRBV12-5; 14 nucleotides match TRBD2. CDR1 and CDR2 from the germline V gene are LGHNT and FRNRAP. V was clipped by 2 bases and J by 6 bases; unmatched bases: 17. The CDR3 runs to 21 residues. CDR3 coding DNA: TGTGCTAGTGGTTTGCTACTGATTCCGGGACTAGCGGGGGTATCTTCCGGGGAGCTGTTTTTT. Amino acid sequence: CASGLLLIPGLAGVSSGELFF.

This chain joins TRBV4-1 and TRBJ1-4; a possible D gene is TRBD1 (5 bases). V lost 6 bases and J 3 bases, leaving 11 bases between the germline ends. Germline CDR1 and CDR2: MGHRA and YSYEKL. There are 14 residues in the CDR3. CDR3 region: CASRLGEANEKLFF. The DNA of the CDR3 is TGCGCCAGCAGGCTGGGGGAGGCTAATGAAAAACTGTTTTTT.

The sample holds one count of this clone. The chain recombines TRBV7-9 with TRBJ1-5; TRBD1 might be the D (5 bases). CDR3 length: 18 amino acids. V was shortened by 1 base and J by 0 bases, with 16 bases between the two germline ends. CDR1 is SEHNR, CDR2 FQNEAQ, per germline (reference sequence). The CDR3 loop is CASSLGDLGVSSNQPQHF. CDR3 DNA sequence: TGTGCCAGCAGCTTAGGGGATTTGGGGGTAAGTAGCAATCAGCCCCAGCATTTT.

The V gene is TRBV6-5, the J gene TRBJ1-1; perhaps TRBD1 as D (6 bases). CDR3 length equals 15 residues. Germline V gene lookup returns CDR1 MNHEY and CDR2 SVGAGI. V was cut by 8 bases and J by 4 bases, with 20 bases left in between. Here the CDR3 DNA reads TGTGCCAGCGACAGGAGGGGGGGAGTTTGCACTGAAGCTTTCTTT. Amino acid sequence: CASDRRGGVCTEAFF.

V gene TRBV7-9 combines with J gene TRBJ1-6, with TRBD1 as a possible D gene (5 bases). V dropped 0 bases and J dropped 11 bases, with 17 bases sitting between them. This CDR3 spans 16 amino acids. CDR1 is SEHNR and CDR2 is FQNEAQ in the germline V gene (reference sequence). CDR3 nucleotide sequence: TGTGCCAGCAGCTTAGCCGAGCCAGGGCGGGGTACACCCCTCCACTTT. Protein: CASSLAEPGRGTPLHF. Using reference TRBV7-9 and TRBJ1-6 for the parts outside the CDR3, the full variable domain is DTGVSQNPRHKITKRGQNVTFRCDPISEHNRLYWYRQTLGQGPEFLTYFQNEAQLEKSRLLSDRFSAERPKGSFSTLEIQRTEQGDSAMYLCASSLAEPGRGTPLHFGNGTRLTVT.

The rearrangement uses TRBV19 and TRBJ1-1; D is possibly TRBD1 (5 bases). V was clipped by 6 bases and J by 3 bases, with 11 bases between them. The CDR3 consists of 13 residues. Germline CDR1 is LNHDA and CDR2 is SQIVND (reference sequence). Written as DNA, the CDR3 is TGTGCCAGTAGGGCCCAGGGAGACACTGAAGCTTTCTTT. Its translation: CASRAQGDTEAFF. The whole variable domain, remainder taken from reference TRBV19 and TRBJ1-1, is DGGITQSPKYLFRKEGQNVTLSCEQNLNHDAMYWYRQDPGQGLRLIYYSQIVNDFQKGDIAEGYSVSREKKESFPLTVTSAQKNPTAFYLCASRAQGDTEAFFGQGTRLTVV.

V is TRBV7-9 and J is TRBJ2-7, with a weak D call TRBD1 (6 bases). V dropped 5 bases and J dropped 4 bases, with 15 bases sitting between them. The CDR3 has 14 residues. Germline CDR1 SEHNR, CDR2 FQNEAQ (reference sequence). CDR3 nucleotide sequence: TGTGCCAGCAGCGCCGACAGGACCATGTACGAGCAGTACTTC. Its translation: CASSADRTMYEQYF.

The chain employs TRBV13 and TRBJ1-2; tentatively, D is TRBD1 (5 bases). This CDR3 has 13 amino acids. With 6 bases removed from V and 0 bases from J, the gap between germline ends came to 8 bases. From germline, CDR1 is PRHDT and CDR2 FYEKMQ (reference sequence). The CDR3 sequence is CASRQVPNYGYTF. In DNA form, the CDR3 reads TGTGCCAGCAGACAGGTCCCTAACTATGGCTACACCTTC.

This clone is a singleton in its sample. The chain has TRBV5-1 and TRBJ2-2; the D gene could be TRBD1 or TRBD2 (6 bases each). CDR1 and CDR2 from the germline V gene are SGHRS and YFSETQ. V lost 4 bases to trimming and J lost 0 bases, with 10 bases between them. The CDR3 contains 15 residues. The DNA of the CDR3 is TGCGCCAGCAGCGGAGGGACACCGAACACCGGGGAGCTGTTTTTT. Amino acid sequence: CASSGGTPNTGELFF.

This clone was counted once. The CDR3 loop reads CASSLYSNQPQHF. In nucleotides, the CDR3 is TGTGCCAGCAGCTTGTATAGCAATCAGCCCCAGCATTTT. This chain links TRBV11-3 with TRBJ1-5; D is unclear. The V and J ends lost 3 bases and 0 bases respectively, with 3 bases between them. Per germline, CDR1 SGHNT and CDR2 YENEEA. This CDR3 spans 13 amino acids.

The chain joins TRBV3-1 (or the pseudogene TRBV3-2) to TRBJ1-2; TRBD1 is a possible D gene (5 bases). V was pared by 2 bases and J by 4 bases, with 14 bases between. Germline CDR1 is LGHDT and CDR2 is YNNKEL (reference sequence). This CDR3 comprises 15 residues. The DNA for the CDR3 is TGTGCCAGCAGCCAATTTTTGGGGGTCGGCTATGGCTACACCTTC. This sequence encodes CASSQFLGVGYGYTF.

This chain links TRBV6-5 with TRBJ1-3; the D gene is possibly TRBD1 (5 bases). V lost 7 bases to trimming and J lost 1 base, with 11 bases between them. The V gene's germline CDR1 is MNHEY and CDR2 SVGAGI. The CDR3 covers 14 residues. The CDR3 sequence: CASIPTASGNTIYF. The DNA for the CDR3 is TGTGCCAGCATCCCGACAGCTTCTGGAAACACCATATATTTT.

The chain couples TRBV5-8 to TRBJ1-5; D gene ambiguous. Germline assignment: CDR1 SGHTS and CDR2 YDEGEE. V was shortened by 2 bases and J by 0 bases, with 9 bases between the two germline ends. There are 15 residues in the CDR3. CDR3 sequence (DNA): TGTGCCAGCAGCTTTGTCGACCGTAGCAATCAGCCCCAGCATTTT. It translates to CASSFVDRSNQPQHF.

The chain employs TRBV5-1 and TRBJ2-1, with D tentatively TRBD2 (5 bases). The length of the CDR3 is 13 residues. V lost 7 bases and J lost 1, with 9 bases in between. In germline, CDR1 is SGHRS, CDR2 YFSETQ. The chain's CDR3 is CASHRGSYNEQFF. In nucleotides, the CDR3 is TGCGCCAGCCACCGGGGTTCCTACAATGAGCAGTTCTTC.

V and J are TRBV5-6 and TRBJ2-7; 12 nucleotides match TRBD2. V shed 4 bases and J 2 bases; nucleotides not matched to a gene: 4. Germline loops: CDR1 SGHDT, CDR2 YYEEEE. The CDR3 loop spans 15 amino acids. The CDR3 bases are TGTGCCAGCAGCAAACTAGCGGGGGGAACCTACGAGCAGTACTTC. It translates to CASSKLAGGTYEQYF.

This rearrangement joins TRBV12-3 or TRBV12-4 to TRBJ2-4, with 8 bases aligning to TRBD2. V trimming: 8 bases; J trimming: 6 bases; junction bases outside the gene matches: 0. The length of the CDR3 is 11 residues. The CDR3, as DNA: TGTGCCAGCGCGGGGGGAAACATTCAGTACTTC. This encodes CASAGGNIQYF.

This clone has only a few counts. The CDR3 sequence: CASSLSRGQPNSPLHF. In DNA, the CDR3 is TGTGCCAGCAGTTTATCCCGGGGACAGCCTAATTCACCCCTCCACTTT. The chain is built from TRBV28 and TRBJ1-6; TRBD1 matches 7 bases. J was trimmed by 6 bases and V by 1 base; bases with no gene match: 6. Per germline, CDR1 MDHEN and CDR2 SYDVKM. The CDR3 sequence is 16 residues long.